The clone carrying this T cell receptor beta chain was detected ten times or more. TRAV- and TRBV-specific primers were used for first-strand cDNA, which covered alpha and beta chains. The TCRs were subjected to amplification over roughly 20 PCR cycles employing a constant-region primer in conjunction with a V-primer adapter. TCRdb redid the calling of the reads with MiXCR, one entry per CDR3 protein. This table has about 60,000 distinct CDR3 sequences, 23% appearing once. This sample was taken from a study of low-dose radiotherapy and immunotherapy resistance in tumors. Study summary: Every 2 weeks, cohort 1 got 0.5 Gy, reaching 6.5 Gy to the planning target volume. Intravenous ipilimumab 1 mg/kg every six weeks was given with nivolumab 240 mg every two weeks.

Time point here: after trial treatment. Treatment defined: LDRT plus nivolumab, ipilimumab, low-dose cyclophosphamide and aspirin (RACIN trial). This clonotype originated in a male donor with prostate cancer. Material: PBMCs, obtained after low-dose radiotherapy plus immunotherapy.

The CDR3 region is CASSLNLYEQYF. The CDR3 bases are TGTGCCAGCAGCTTAAATCTCTACGAGCAGTACTTC. The chain has TRBV7-2 and TRBJ2-7; no definite D call. The CDR3 totals 12 residues. Trimming shortened V by 2 bases and J by 3 bases, and 5 bases separated the two germline ends. The germline V gene encodes CDR1 SGHTA and CDR2 FQGNSA.